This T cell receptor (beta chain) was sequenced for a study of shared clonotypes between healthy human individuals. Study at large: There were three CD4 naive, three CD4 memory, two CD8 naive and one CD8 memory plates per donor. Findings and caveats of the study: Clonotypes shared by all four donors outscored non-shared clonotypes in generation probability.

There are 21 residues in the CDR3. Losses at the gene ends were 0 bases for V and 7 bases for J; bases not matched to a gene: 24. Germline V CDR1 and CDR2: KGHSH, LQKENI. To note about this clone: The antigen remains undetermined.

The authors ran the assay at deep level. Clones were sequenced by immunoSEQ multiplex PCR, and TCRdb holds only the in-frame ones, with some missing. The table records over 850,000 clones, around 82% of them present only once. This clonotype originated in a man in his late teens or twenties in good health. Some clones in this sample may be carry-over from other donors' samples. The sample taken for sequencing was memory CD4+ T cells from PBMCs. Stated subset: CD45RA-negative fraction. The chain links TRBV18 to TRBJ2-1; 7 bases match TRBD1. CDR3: CASSPPFRDRRSWGVMNEQFF. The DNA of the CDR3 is TGTGCCAGCTCACCACCGTTCCGGGACAGAAGGAGTTGGGGAGTCATGAATGAGCAGTTCTTC.